These T cell receptor beta chains were read from a single sample in a study of identical twins. TCRdb independently ran MiXCR on the 5' RACE reads; one entry per CDR3 protein. The sample shows about 690,000 distinct CDR3 sequences, around 5.7% of them seen only once. Specimen: naive T cells sorted from blood. The receptors were sampled from a man between 18 and 35 years old in good health. CDR3s include the opening cysteine and the closing phenylalanine or tryptophan. Each record gives: clone size, V gene, D gene, J gene, CDR3 protein, CDR3 DNA. D genes are given only for firm matches. A row's size may be missing; if present it is once, few, many or a size class.

.,TRBV11-2,.,TRBJ2-2,CASSYDTNTGELFF,TGTGCCAGCAGCTATGATACGAACACCGGGGAGCTGTTTTTT
.,TRBV7-2,TRBD1,TRBJ1-5,CASTLLTGGNQPQHF,TGTGCCAGCACCCTCCTGACAGGGGGTAATCAGCCCCAGCATTTT
many,TRBV25-1,TRBD2,TRBJ2-5,CASSELRASGGQETQYF,TGTGCCAGCAGTGAATTGAGGGCTAGCGGGGGCCAAGAGACCCAGTACTTC
many,TRBV5-1,TRBD2,TRBJ2-7,CASSPGLAGGPNEQYF,TGCGCCAGCAGCCCGGGACTAGCGGGAGGGCCCAACGAGCAGTACTTC
many,TRBV6-2/TRBV6-3,.,TRBJ2-2,CAISKKLYSDTGELFF,TGTGCCATTTCAAAAAAGCTTTACTCGGACACCGGGGAGCTGTTTTTT
many,TRBV29-1,.,TRBJ1-3,CSVAGRAADTIYF,TGCAGCGTTGCGGGCAGAGCCGCGGACACCATATATTTT
many,TRBV10-3,.,TRBJ2-3,CAITGSTDTQYF,TGTGCCATCACTGGCAGCACAGATACGCAGTATTTT
many,TRBV9,.,TRBJ2-7,CASSSGPPPYEQYF,TGTGCCAGCAGCTCAGGACCGCCACCATACGAGCAGTACTTC
many,TRBV28,.,TRBJ1-5,CASSLRTVSLPQHF,TGTGCCAGCAGTTTAAGGACCGTTTCACTGCCCCAGCATTTT
many,TRBV20-1,.,TRBJ1-1,CSARVPGGAEAFF,TGCAGTGCTAGAGTTCCAGGCGGGGCTGAAGCTTTCTTT
many,TRBV12-3/TRBV12-4,.,TRBJ2-3,CASSSDQGTDTQYF,TGTGCCAGCAGTTCAGACCAGGGCACAGATACGCAGTATTTT
.,TRBV10-1,.,TRBJ2-3,CASNGNADSTDTQYF,TGCGCCAGCAATGGGAACGCCGATAGCACAGATACGCAGTATTTT
many,TRBV4-3,.,TRBJ2-2,CASSHITGELFF,TGCGCCAGCAGCCATATAACCGGGGAGCTGTTTTTT
few,TRBV2,TRBD1,TRBJ2-2,CASSREDREVGELFF,TGTGCCAGCAGTAGAGAGGACAGGGAAGTCGGGGAGCTGTTTTTT
many,TRBV5-1,.,TRBJ2-1,CASSSNGFYNEQFF,TGCGCCAGCAGCTCCAATGGGTTTTACAATGAGCAGTTCTTC
few,TRBV11-2,.,TRBJ1-1,CASSLAQGNKEAFF,TGTGCCAGCAGCTTAGCACAGGGAAACAAGGAAGCTTTCTTT
many,TRBV27,TRBD1,TRBJ2-7,CASGQGLSEQYF,TGTGCCAGCGGACAGGGACTTTCCGAGCAGTACTTC
few,TRBV12-3/TRBV12-4,.,TRBJ2-3,CASTPFGTDTQYF,TGTGCCAGCACTCCGTTCGGCACAGATACGCAGTATTTT
few,TRBV27,TRBD2,TRBJ2-1,CASSPLLAGDWEHNEQFF,TGTGCCAGCAGCCCGCTCCTAGCGGGAGATTGGGAGCACAATGAGCAGTTCTTC
.,TRBV10-3,.,TRBJ2-7,CAIRGGDSYEQYF,TGTGCCATCAGGGGGGGAGACTCCTACGAGCAGTACTTC
.,TRBV5-1,.,TRBJ2-2,CASSFFGDTGELFF,TGCGCCAGCAGCTTTTTCGGGGACACCGGGGAGCTGTTTTTT
many,TRBV7-2,TRBD2,TRBJ2-3,CASSLYWREASDTQYF,TGTGCCAGCAGCTTATATTGGCGGGAGGCATCGGATACGCAGTATTTT
.,TRBV7-9,.,TRBJ2-2,CASSSDTWNTGELFF,TGTGCCAGCAGCTCGGACACCTGGAACACCGGGGAGCTGTTTTTT
.,TRBV12-3/TRBV12-4,.,TRBJ1-4,CASSFSREAGEKLFF,TGTGCCAGCAGTTTTAGTCGGGAAGCAGGTGAAAAACTGTTTTTT